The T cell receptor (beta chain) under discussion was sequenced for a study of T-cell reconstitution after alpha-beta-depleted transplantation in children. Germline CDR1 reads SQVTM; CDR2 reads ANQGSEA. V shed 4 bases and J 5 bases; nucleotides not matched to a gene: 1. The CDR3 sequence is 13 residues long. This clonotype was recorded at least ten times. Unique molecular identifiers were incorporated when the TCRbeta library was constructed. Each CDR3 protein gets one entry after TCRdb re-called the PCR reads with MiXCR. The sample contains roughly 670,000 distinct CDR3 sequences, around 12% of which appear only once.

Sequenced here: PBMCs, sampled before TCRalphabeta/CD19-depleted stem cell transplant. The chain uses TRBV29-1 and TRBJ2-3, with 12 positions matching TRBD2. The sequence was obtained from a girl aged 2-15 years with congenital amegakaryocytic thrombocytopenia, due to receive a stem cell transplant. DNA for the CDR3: TGCAGCGTTGCTAGCGGGAGGGGAGATACGCAGTATTTT. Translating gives CSVASGRGDTQYF.